Sequencing of this T cell receptor beta chain was carried out in a study of T cell responses to AZD1222 COVID-19 vaccine listed by TCRdb under 2021. Context from the whole study: AZD1222 recipients whose second dose came at about 4 weeks and those whose second dose came at about 12 weeks were combined into one group, since spike-specific TCR depth and breadth did not differ between the two schedules. TCR sequencing was performed for roughly 250 trial participants, of whom roughly 200 were given two doses of AZD1222 and approximately 25 were given two doses of MenACWY control vaccine. Trial participants were enrolled by age into 18-55, 56-69 and 70-plus year subgroups, with roughly 160, 29 and 62 TCR-sequenced participants respectively.

Per the germline V gene (reference sequence), WNHNN is the CDR1 and SYGVQD is the CDR2. The CDR3 runs 13 amino acids, cysteine and phenylalanine included. The read is trimmed to its CDR3 DNA, 39 bases read in frame from base 1. V ends up 7 bases short and J 4 bases short, with an unmatched junction base count of 6. As concerns this clone: What antigen it recognizes has not been identified. No base quality values were provided; no much bigger clone lies one nucleotide off.

This sample's time point label indicates: baseline before first vaccination. Vaccinee samples came from UK trials COV001 and COV002, including a single-blind randomized controlled phase 2/3 trial of AZD1222 (ChAdOx1 nCoV-19) in healthy adults. For TCRbeta chain sequencing, PBMC samples from trial participants were taken at day 0 and at day 28 after the second dose. The CDR3 regions of human TCRbeta chains were analyzed by immunosequencing. In the source study's methods: TCRs in the repertoires were compared against a reference library of SARS-CoV-2-specific TCRs that had been generated with the MIRA antigen-specificity platform. Breadth was defined as the fraction of unique TCRs that were SARS-CoV-2-associated. Depth was defined as the fraction of total T cells that were SARS-CoV-2-associated. Each spike-specific TCR was assigned to its reactive spike region and to a CD4 or CD8 class using the MIRA data. Log10-transformed breadth and depth values were compared by one-way ANOVA with Sidak's multiple comparisons tests. This is the immuneACCESS table as TCRdb keeps it, with only in-frame sequences that have V and J called. A part of the clones is gone; compared with another copy, unresolved V genes explain less than half, and the rest is unexplained. That table is the source of V, J and clone size, and D and trimming were worked out from the DNA. The sample data list approximately 150,000 clones, and roughly 87% of these were observed just once. The biggest ten clones account for 2.6% of the sample.

Overall study results and their limits: The vaccine-associated CD4 TCRs covered the entire spike protein, and the dominant responses fell in regions 160-218 and 743-854. Most participants were white British and females outnumbered males, and the authors suggested that clonal diversity may have been underestimated. Reportedly, close to half of the unique spike-specific TCRs recognized epitopes lying outside the regions that are mutated in the B.1.351 and B.1.1.7 variants. In the small 56-69-year group, the increase in depth fell short of significance, most likely because of low power. Because no day 14 peak-response samples were available, repertoires were characterized only after the peak T cell response. Spike-specific TCR breadth and depth rose significantly after two AZD1222 doses compared with day 0 and with MenACWY recipients. Conclusions about previously exposed vaccinees were limited because only six AZD1222 recipients were SARS-CoV-2 seropositive at baseline.

The clonotype was recovered from an adult in good health. The source was peripheral blood, collected on day 0 of AZD1222 vaccination. Rearrangement joined TRBV10-1 to TRBJ1-1; 7 middle bases align to TRBD1. At the DNA level, the sequence is TGCGCCAGCAAAAGACAGGGAGGCACTGAAGCTTTCTTT. Its amino acids are CASKRQGGTEAFF.